The clone carrying this T cell receptor (beta chain) appeared once. These data come from a study of blood T cell repertoires in COVID-19. Assay: immunoSEQ multiplex PCR; the TCRdb copy retains only in-frame clones and omits some. This table has around 200,000 clones, about 85% appearing once. The CDR3 runs to 15 residues. From germline, CDR1 is LGHNA and CDR2 YSLEER. J was trimmed by 2 bases and V by 1 base; bases with no gene match: 5. Material: peripheral blood. The chain recombines TRBV4-3 with TRBJ2-7, with 7 nucleotides matching TRBD2. This TCR was recovered from a woman of 80 years or more with acute or convalescent COVID-19. The CDR3 DNA is TGCGCCAGCAGCCAAGGAGGGACTACCACCTACGAGCAGTACTTC. The encoded protein is CASSQGGTTTYEQYF.